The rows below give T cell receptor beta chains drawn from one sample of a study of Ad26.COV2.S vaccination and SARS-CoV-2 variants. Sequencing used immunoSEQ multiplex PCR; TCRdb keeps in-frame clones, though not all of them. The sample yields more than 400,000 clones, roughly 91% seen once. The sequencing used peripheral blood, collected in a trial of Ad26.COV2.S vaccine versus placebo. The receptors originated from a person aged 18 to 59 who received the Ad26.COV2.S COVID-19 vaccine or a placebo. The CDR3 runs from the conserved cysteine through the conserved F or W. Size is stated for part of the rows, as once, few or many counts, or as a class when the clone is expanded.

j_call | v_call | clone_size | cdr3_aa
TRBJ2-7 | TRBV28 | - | CASSLQGTGEFYEQYF
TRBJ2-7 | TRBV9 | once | CASSADLDRGHEQYF
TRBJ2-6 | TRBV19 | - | CATRDPLRAGANVLTF
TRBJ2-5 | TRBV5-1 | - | CASAMNNRDQETQYF
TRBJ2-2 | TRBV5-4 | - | CASTWGAGPNTGELFF
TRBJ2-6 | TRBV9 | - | CASSVVGGAGANVLTF
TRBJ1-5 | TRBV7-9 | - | CASSLFSDQPQHF
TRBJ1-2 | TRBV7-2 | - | CASSLSRGVGGYTF
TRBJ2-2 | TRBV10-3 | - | CAISGSETPNTGELFF
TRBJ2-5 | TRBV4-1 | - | CASSLRLGEPQETQYF
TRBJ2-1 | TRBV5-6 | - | CASSFGQPSSYNEQFF
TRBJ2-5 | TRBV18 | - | CASSPQAGQETQYF
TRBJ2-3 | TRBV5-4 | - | CASSSRRGGGGRTDTQYF
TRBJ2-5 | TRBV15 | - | CATSRDRSSGQETQYF
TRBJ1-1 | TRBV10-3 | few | CAISESSPTEAFF
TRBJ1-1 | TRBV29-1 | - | CSVEDRGSTLISTEAFF
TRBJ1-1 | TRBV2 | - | CASSGPNTEAFF
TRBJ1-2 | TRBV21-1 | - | CASTSTGTYGYTF
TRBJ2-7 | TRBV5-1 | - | CASSFSTGSYEQYF
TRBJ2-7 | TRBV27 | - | CASSFADAASYEQYF
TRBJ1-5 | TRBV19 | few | CASGHGTGAPITGQPQHF
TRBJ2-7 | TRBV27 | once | CASSSRSGVSYEQYF
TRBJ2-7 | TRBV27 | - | CASSFGWVGNYEQYF
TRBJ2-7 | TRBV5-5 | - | CASSSLDRGHYEQYF
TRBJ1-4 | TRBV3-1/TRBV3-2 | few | CASSHLGEKLFF
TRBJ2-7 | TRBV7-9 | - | CASSLARLASYEQYF
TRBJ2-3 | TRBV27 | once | CASRERPDTQYF
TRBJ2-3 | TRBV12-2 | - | CASRLNSGRGTDTQYF
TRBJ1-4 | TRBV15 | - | CATSGSGTVREKLFF
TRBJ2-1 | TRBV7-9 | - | CASSMRDTGWYEQFF
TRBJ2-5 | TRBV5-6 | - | CASRLRGAAETQYF
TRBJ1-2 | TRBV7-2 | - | CASSPNPGQGNYGYTF
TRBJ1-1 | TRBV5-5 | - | CASSLLVQMNTEAFF
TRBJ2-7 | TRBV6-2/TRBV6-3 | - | CASSYEGQGKQYF
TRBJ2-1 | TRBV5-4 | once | CASSFRSNNEQFF
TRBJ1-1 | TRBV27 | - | CASSLKGMNTEAFF